This T cell receptor (beta chain) was recovered during a study of CD4 and CD8 cells across lung adenocarcinoma regions. Localized lung adenocarcinoma, a non-small cell lung cancer, affected the donors. The table lists this clonotype with a count of one. TCRdb reanalysed the PCR reads using MiXCR and keeps one entry per CDR3 protein. The profile covers about 23,000 distinct CDR3 sequences, with around 50% appearing a single time and 20% to 25% taken by the ten largest. The CDR3 has 15 amino acids. The germline V gene encodes CDR1 MRHNA and CDR2 SNTAGT. What was sequenced was CD4+ T cells from the center of a lung tumor. The chain recombines TRBV6-4 with TRBJ2-4, with D perhaps TRBD1 or TRBD2 (5 bases each). The TCR sequence derives from a male donor with lung adenocarcinoma. The CD4 and CD8 labels of this study may be unreliable. CDR3 in DNA: TGTTGCCGCGTTGAGGGGCCGTCCGCCAAAAATACTCAGTACTTC. This sequence encodes CCRVEGPSAKNTQYF.